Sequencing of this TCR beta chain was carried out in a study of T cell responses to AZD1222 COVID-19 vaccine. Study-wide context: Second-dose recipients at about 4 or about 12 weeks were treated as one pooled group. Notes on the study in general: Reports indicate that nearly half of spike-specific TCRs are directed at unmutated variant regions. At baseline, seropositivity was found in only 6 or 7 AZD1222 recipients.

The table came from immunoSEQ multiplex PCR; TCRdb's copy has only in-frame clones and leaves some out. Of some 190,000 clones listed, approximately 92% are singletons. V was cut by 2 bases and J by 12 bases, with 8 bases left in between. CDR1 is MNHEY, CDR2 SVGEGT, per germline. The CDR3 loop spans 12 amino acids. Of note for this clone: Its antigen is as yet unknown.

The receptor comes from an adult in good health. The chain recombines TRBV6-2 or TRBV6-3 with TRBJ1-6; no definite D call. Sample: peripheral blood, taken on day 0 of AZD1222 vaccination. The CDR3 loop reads CASSYSPGPLHF. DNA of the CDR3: TGTGCCAGCAGTTACAGTCCGGGACCCCTCCACTTT.